Listed here are 26 T cell receptor beta chains from one sample, sequenced in a study of blood T cells in healthy people across ages. It was with a sample-barcoded 5' primer and a J-beta primer mix that a second PCR of roughly 6 to 12 cycles was run. TCRdb reprocessed the 5' RACE reads via MiXCR and lists one record per CDR3 protein. The sample contains 650,000 to 800,000 distinct CDR3 sequences, 44% of which appear only once. Sequencing was performed on blood. The receptors derive from a man aged 60 to 75 in good health.

The chain has TRBV12-5 and TRBJ2-7, with D possibly being TRBD1 (5 bases). Between the trimmed V and J ends, which lost 6 bases and 2 bases, there was a span of 14 bases. Per the germline V gene, CDR1 is LGHNT and CDR2 is FRNRAP. The CDR3 is made up of 14 amino acids. This CDR3 reads CASGTSRGPYEQYF. DNA of the CDR3: TGTGCTAGTGGAACCTCAAGGGGCCCCTACGAGCAGTACTTC.

This clonotype was seen a handful of times. The rearrangement joins TRBV6-1 to TRBJ2-7, with D maybe TRBD1 (6 bases). Trimming stripped 7 bases from V and 0 bases from J, with 10 bases between. The germline gives CDR1 MNHNS, CDR2 SASEGT. The CDR3 is 13 residues long. The CDR3: CASNDRPSYEQYF. The CDR3, as DNA: TGTGCCAGCAATGACAGGCCCTCCTACGAGCAGTACTTC.

The chain uses TRBV20-1 and TRBJ2-5; TRBD1 agrees at 9 bases. The CDR3 has 14 amino acids. CDR1 is DFQATT and CDR2 is SNEGSKA in the germline V gene (reference sequence). With 1 base clipped from V and 5 bases from J, the junction kept 5 bases outside the gene matches. Here the CDR3 reads CSARVPGTGETQYF. The CDR3 nucleotides are TGCAGTGCTAGAGTTCCCGGGACAGGGGAGACCCAGTACTTC.

This clonotype came up many times. A much larger clone is a single base away; this may be a read error. The V and J genes are TRBV7-2 and TRBJ2-1; D is undetermined. The tail of the sequence fits TRBJ2-7 better, so the J call may be wrong. The CDR3 totals 15 residues. Germline V lookup: CDR1 SGHTA, CDR2 FQGNSA. CDR3 sequence: CASSSQRSSYNEQYF. In DNA form, the CDR3 reads TGTGCCAGCAGCTCACAGCGAAGCTCCTACAATGAGCAGTACTTC.

The chain links TRBV7-2 to TRBJ2-5; the match to TRBD2 covers 9 bases. Losses at the gene ends were 5 bases for V and 4 bases for J; bases not matched to a gene: 8. CDR3 length equals 15 residues. Germline V CDR1 and CDR2: SGHTA, FQGNSA. CDR3 residues: CASSRRTSVRETQYF. As DNA, the CDR3 is TGTGCCAGCAGCCGACGGACTAGCGTTCGAGAGACCCAGTACTTC.

The chain couples TRBV20-1 to TRBJ2-7; D possibly corresponds to TRBD1 (6 bases). The CDR3 is 14 residues long. From germline, CDR1 is DFQATT and CDR2 SNEGSKA (reference sequence). V dropped 6 bases and J dropped 7 bases, with 22 bases sitting between them. CDR3 region: CSAFSGATLGEQYF. The CDR3 region has the DNA TGCAGTGCATTTTCAGGGGCCACTTTGGGGGAGCAGTACTTC.

This clonotype came up many times. This chain connects TRBV29-1 to TRBJ2-1; D remains ambiguous. The V gene's germline CDR1 is SQVTM and CDR2 ANQGSEA. The V and J ends lost 3 bases and 0 bases respectively, with 9 bases between them. The CDR3 length is 14 residues. The CDR3 reads CSVDPTSSYNEQFF. Here the CDR3 DNA reads TGCAGCGTTGATCCTACAAGCTCCTACAATGAGCAGTTCTTC.

This chain joins TRBV10-3 and TRBJ2-3, with 9 bases lining up with TRBD1. This CDR3 is 15 amino acids long. V lost 6 bases, J lost 4 bases, and 8 bases stayed unmatched. Germline V CDR1 and CDR2: ENHRY, SYGVKD. CDR3 in amino acids: CAIRNPGQGADTQYF. The CDR3 DNA is TGTGCCATCAGGAACCCGGGACAGGGCGCAGATACGCAGTATTTT.

The chain links TRBV6-2 or TRBV6-3 to TRBJ2-2, with D unresolved. The CDR3 covers 13 residues. Between the trimmed V and J ends, which lost 1 base and 3 bases, there was a span of 3 bases. Germline CDR1 and CDR2: MNHEY and SVGEGT. CDR3 sequence: CASSYYHTGELFF. CDR3 coding DNA: TGTGCCAGCAGTTACTACCACACCGGGGAGCTGTTTTTT.

The CDR3 coding sequence is TGCGCCAGCAGCCAGAACCTTCCGGGACTAGAGACCACCGGGGAGCTGTTTTTT. It encodes CASSQNLPGLETTGELFF. The chain carries TRBV4-3 and TRBJ2-2; 8 nucleotides agree with TRBD2. With 3 bases clipped from V and 4 bases from J, the junction kept 13 bases outside the gene matches. CDR3 length: 18 amino acids. Germline V lookup: CDR1 LGHNA, CDR2 YSLEER.

The genes are TRBV7-2 and TRBJ1-6; D gene ambiguous. The CDR3 has 15 amino acids. Germline CDR1 SGHTA, CDR2 FQGNSA. The V gene lost 0 bases and the J gene lost 13 bases, with 16 bases spanning the gap. CDR3 residues: CASSLAVRNPSPLHF. The CDR3 DNA reads as TGTGCCAGCAGCTTAGCGGTTCGAAACCCGTCCCCCCTCCACTTT.

This clonotype has a single count. The chain is built from TRBV25-1 and TRBJ2-3; 9 bases match TRBD1. From germline, CDR1 is MGHDK and CDR2 SYGVNS. The CDR3 consists of 15 residues. V trimming: 4 bases; J trimming: 4 bases; junction bases outside the gene matches: 6. The CDR3 bases are TGTGCCAGCAGTGCAGGACAGGGGCCGGCAGATACGCAGTATTTT. It yields the protein CASSAGQGPADTQYF.

In its sample, this clonotype was seen a few times. The chain has TRBV5-6 and TRBJ1-2; the D gene is possibly TRBD1 (6 bases). The length of the CDR3 is 15 residues. Trimming stripped 4 bases from V and 3 bases from J, with 16 bases between. CDR1 and CDR2 from the germline V gene are SGHDT and YYEEEE. CDR3 loop: CASSPLGHLDYGYTF. The CDR3 bases are TGTGCCAGCAGCCCTCTGGGACACCTAGACTATGGCTACACCTTC.

V is TRBV20-1 and J is TRBJ2-7; maybe TRBD2 (6 bases). This CDR3 has 14 residues. The V and J ends lost 3 bases and 4 bases respectively, with 16 bases between them. The germline V gene has CDR1 DFQATT and CDR2 SNEGSKA (reference sequence). Here the CDR3 reads CSASHWLGGYEQYF. The CDR3 region has the DNA TGCAGTGCTAGTCATTGGTTGGGGGGATACGAGCAGTACTTC.

V is TRBV10-2 and J is TRBJ2-5; 13 bases map to TRBD2. Trimming at V came to 7 bases and at J to 1 base, leaving 6 bases not matched to a gene. CDR3 length: 16 amino acids. Germline V lookup: CDR1 WSHSY, CDR2 SAAADI. The CDR3 DNA is TGCGCCAGCATTAGGACTAGCGGGGGCCTCCAAGAGACCCAGTACTTC. Amino acids: CASIRTSGGLQETQYF.

The chain combines TRBV28 with TRBJ1-5; 9 bases are a match to TRBD1. The CDR3 extends over 13 amino acids. V shed 6 bases, J shed 6 bases, and the junction held 3 bases outside the gene matches. Germline V gene sequence: CDR1 MDHEN, CDR2 SYDVKM. The CDR3 DNA sequence: TGTGCCAGCAGGACAGGGGGGTCTCAGCCCCAGCATTTT. Translating it yields CASRTGGSQPQHF.

Here the CDR3 reads CASSSPYRGTEQYF. The DNA of the CDR3 is TGTGCCAGCAGTTCCCCCTACAGGGGGACCGAGCAGTACTTC. The chain uses TRBV6-2 or TRBV6-3 and TRBJ2-1; TRBD1 matches at 8 bases. Matching the DNA end better, TRBJ2-7 makes the J call doubtful. The CDR3 has 14 amino acids. The germline CDR1 and CDR2 sequences are MNHEY and SVGEGT.

This clonotype has only a few counts. Here the CDR3 reads CASSQDRDRATNEKLFF. CDR3 sequence (DNA): TGTGCCAGCAGCCAAGATCGGGACCGCGCAACTAATGAAAAACTGTTTTTT. The J gene is TRBJ1-4, the V gene TRBV3-1, with a weak D call TRBD1 (5 bases). Trimming took off 0 bases at V and 0 bases at J, with 11 bases between the two ends. Germline CDR1 reads LGHDT; CDR2 reads YNNKEL (reference sequence). The CDR3 has 17 amino acids.

V and J are TRBV11-3 and TRBJ2-1, with TRBD2 matching over 8 bases. The CDR3 is made up of 18 amino acids. Germline values: CDR1 SGHNT, CDR2 YENEEA. V lost 1 base to trimming and J lost 4 bases; unmatched junction nucleotides: 12. The CDR3 region is CASSLGGLKRGYYNEQFF. For the CDR3, the DNA is TGTGCCAGCAGCTTAGGGGGTCTTAAGCGGGGGTATTACAATGAGCAGTTCTTC.

The rearrangement uses TRBV7-9 and TRBJ1-6; D is perhaps TRBD1 (5 bases). This CDR3 is 14 amino acids long. From germline, CDR1 is SEHNR and CDR2 FQNEAQ (reference sequence). V was pared by 7 bases and J by 6 bases, with 13 bases between. This chain's CDR3 is CASNPGGSNSPLHF. Written as DNA, the CDR3 is TGTGCCAGCAACCCTGGGGGGTCTAATTCACCCCTCCACTTT.

The chain recombines TRBV9 with TRBJ2-5; D tentatively reads TRBD1 or TRBD2 (5 bases each). The germline gives CDR1 SGDLS, CDR2 YYNGEE. There are 15 residues in the CDR3. V lost 0 bases, J lost 0 bases, and 9 bases lay in between. CDR3 DNA: TGTGCCAGCAGCGTAGACGGGGCGTACCAAGAGACCCAGTACTTC. Translated, it gives CASSVDGAYQETQYF.

The V and J genes are TRBV3-1 and TRBJ2-1; 10 positions match TRBD2. This CDR3 is built from 17 residues. The germline V gene encodes CDR1 LGHDT and CDR2 YNNKEL (reference sequence). V was clipped by 0 bases and J by 5 bases; unmatched bases: 7. The DNA for the CDR3 is TGTGCCAGCAGCCAAGACCAGCGGGGGGGCCGTGACAATGAGCAGTTCTTC. It translates to CASSQDQRGGRDNEQFF.

The genes are TRBV12-3 or TRBV12-4 and TRBJ1-5; no reliable D call. The CDR3 is 15 amino acids. Trimming removed 4 bases at V and 4 bases at J, with 14 bases between. The DNA of the CDR3 is TGTGCCAGCAGTTACCGGAACTTCGGAAATCAGCCCCAGCATTTT. The encoded protein is CASSYRNFGNQPQHF.

The chain is built from TRBV6-2 or TRBV6-3 and TRBJ1-1, with D possibly TRBD1 on 5 matching bases. The V and J ends lost 2 bases and 1 base respectively, with 11 bases between them. The CDR3 is 15 residues long. From germline, CDR1 is MNHEY and CDR2 SVGEGT. The CDR3 here is CASSYQPGWNTEAFF. The DNA for the CDR3 is TGTGCCAGCAGTTACCAGCCAGGGTGGAACACTGAAGCTTTCTTT.

This chain connects TRBV30 to TRBJ2-6; D uncertain. V was pared by 3 bases and J by 0 bases, with 3 bases between. The length of the CDR3 is 13 residues. In germline, CDR1 is GTSNPN, CDR2 SVGIG (reference sequence). The CDR3 DNA is TGTGCCTGGAGGAACTCTGGGGCCAACGTCCTGACTTTC. Translating it yields CAWRNSGANVLTF.

The chain joins TRBV5-1 to TRBJ2-2; no clear D gene. The V end lost 4 bases, the J end lost 5 bases, and 18 bases lay between the germline ends. From germline, CDR1 is SGHRS and CDR2 YFSETQ. The CDR3 sequence is 16 residues long. The DNA for the CDR3 is TGCGCCAGCAGCCGTGACGGTGCTTTCCTTACCGGGGAGCTGTTTTTT. Translated, it gives CASSRDGAFLTGELFF.